Sequencing of this TCR beta chain was carried out in a study of HIV-infected patients and healthy controls. Findings and limits, study-wide: CDR3 sharing between individuals was lower in HIV-infected patients than in healthy controls. The diversity differences were not explained by slight age and sex differences between study cohorts. Size-matched repertoire data failed to replicate the apparent Gini index recovery after therapy in HIV-infected patients.

500 ng RNA was reverse transcribed with alpha and beta constant-region primers. Each of the alpha and beta chains got its own library through chain-specific third strand synthesis with indices. The library got P5 and P7 elements plus a second index, then a roughly 25-cycle PCR. TCRdb reanalysed the 5' RACE reads using MiXCR and keeps one entry per CDR3 protein. Of some 6,100 distinct CDR3 sequences listed, roughly 8.1% are singletons. Concerning this clonotype itself: What it binds is unknown.

Roughly three months, about 14 weeks, into antiretroviral therapy, follow-up blood was collected. The repertoire came from unfractionated whole blood and reflected all unsorted peripheral T cells. This TCR was recovered from an adult with HIV infection. This specimen consisted of blood, obtained during antiretroviral therapy.

The CDR3 reads CASSFTGFQSDTQYF. The CDR3 coding sequence is TGTGCCAGCAGTTTTACAGGGTTTCAATCAGATACGCAGTATTTT. This chain joins TRBV27 and TRBJ2-3; D possibly corresponds to TRBD1 (6 bases). This CDR3 contains 15 residues. V was pared by 3 bases and J by 4 bases, with 14 bases between. Germline lookup yields CDR1 MNHEY and CDR2 SMNVEV (reference sequence).